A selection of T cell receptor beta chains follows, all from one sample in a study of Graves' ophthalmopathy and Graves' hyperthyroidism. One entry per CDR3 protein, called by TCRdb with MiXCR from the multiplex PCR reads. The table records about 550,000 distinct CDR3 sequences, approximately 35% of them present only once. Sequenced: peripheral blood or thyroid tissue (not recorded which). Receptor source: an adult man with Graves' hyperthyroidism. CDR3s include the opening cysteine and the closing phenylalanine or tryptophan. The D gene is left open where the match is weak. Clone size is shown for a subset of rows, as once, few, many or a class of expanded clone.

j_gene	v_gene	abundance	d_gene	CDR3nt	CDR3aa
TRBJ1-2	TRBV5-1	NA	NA	TGCGCCAGCATCCCGGGTGGGTATGGCTACACCTTC	CASIPGGYGYTF
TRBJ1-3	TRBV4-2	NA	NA	TGTGCCAGCAGCCAAGCGTCGAGTCTCGGAAACACCATATATTTT	CASSQASSLGNTIYF
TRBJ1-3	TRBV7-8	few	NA	TGTGCCAGCAGCTCCTTCCCCTTTTCGACAGTCTCTGGAAACACCATATATTTT	CASSSFPFSTVSGNTIYF
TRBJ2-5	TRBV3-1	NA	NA	TGTGCCAGCAGCCAGGGATCGACTGGCTGGGTGGCCCAGTACTTC	CASSQGSTGWVAQYF
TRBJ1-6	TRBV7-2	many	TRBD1	TGTGCCAGCAGCCCTCGACAGGGAGGATGGACACCCCTCCACTTT	CASSPRQGGWTPLHF
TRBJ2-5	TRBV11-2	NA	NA	TGTGCCAGCAGCTTAGATTTGGCGTGGCCCGGGCAAGAGACCCAGCACTTC	CASSLDLAWPGQETQHF
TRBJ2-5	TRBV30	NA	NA	TGTGCCTGGAGTACCCTAGCGAGGGAGACCCAGTACTTC	CAWSTLARETQYF
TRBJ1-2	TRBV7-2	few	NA	TGTGCCAGCAGCTTGAAAGGGGCCGGTGGCTACACCTTC	CASSLKGAGGYTF
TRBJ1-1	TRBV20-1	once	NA	TGCAGTGCTACTCTAGGGGGTTTAGACACTGAAGCTTTCTTT	CSATLGGLDTEAFF
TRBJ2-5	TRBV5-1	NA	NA	TGCGCCAGCAGCTTGGGGGCAGGCGCGACCCAGTACTTC	CASSLGAGATQYF
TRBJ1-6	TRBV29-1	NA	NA	TGCGGTGGGCAGGACGGCCGTAATTCACCCCTCCACTTT	CGGQDGRNSPLHF
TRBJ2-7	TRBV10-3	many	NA	TGTGCCATCAGTGGAGGGGATGTCTACGAGCAGTACTTC	CAISGGDVYEQYF
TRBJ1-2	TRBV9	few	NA	TGTGCCAGCTCACCACTTACAGGCTATGGCTACACCTTC	CASSPLTGYGYTF
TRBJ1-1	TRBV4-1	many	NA	TGCGCCAGCAGCCAAGCATCCAGGACTTTCTTT	CASSQASRTFF
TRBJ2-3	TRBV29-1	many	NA	TGCAGCGTTGCGGGGCCTAGCACAGATACGCAGTATTTT	CSVAGPSTDTQYF
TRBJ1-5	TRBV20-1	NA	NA	TGCAGTGCTAGAGGGGGGCCTGGGGGCAATCAGCCCCAGCATTTT	CSARGGPGGNQPQHF
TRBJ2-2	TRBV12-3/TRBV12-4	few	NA	TGTGCCAGCAGTTTAACGGGGGCGGCCGGGGAGCTGTTTTTT	CASSLTGAAGELFF
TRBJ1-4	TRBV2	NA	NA	TGTGCCAGCAGTTCCGGGTACAGGGCAACTAATGAAAAACTGTTTTTT	CASSSGYRATNEKLFF
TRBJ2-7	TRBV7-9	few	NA	TGTGCCAGCAGCTTGGGACCTGTCCATGAGCAGTACTTC	CASSLGPVHEQYF
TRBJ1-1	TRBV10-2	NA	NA	TGTGCCAGCAGGGTGTTTCCAGAAGACACTGAAGCTTTCTTT	CASRVFPEDTEAFF
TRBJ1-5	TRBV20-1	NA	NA	TGCAGTGCTAGAGCTGCCAGGGGAGGGCCCAATCAGCCCCAGCATTTT	CSARAARGGPNQPQHF
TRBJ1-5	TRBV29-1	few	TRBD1	TGCAGCGCCAGGACAGGGCATTCCCAGCCCCAGCATTTT	CSARTGHSQPQHF